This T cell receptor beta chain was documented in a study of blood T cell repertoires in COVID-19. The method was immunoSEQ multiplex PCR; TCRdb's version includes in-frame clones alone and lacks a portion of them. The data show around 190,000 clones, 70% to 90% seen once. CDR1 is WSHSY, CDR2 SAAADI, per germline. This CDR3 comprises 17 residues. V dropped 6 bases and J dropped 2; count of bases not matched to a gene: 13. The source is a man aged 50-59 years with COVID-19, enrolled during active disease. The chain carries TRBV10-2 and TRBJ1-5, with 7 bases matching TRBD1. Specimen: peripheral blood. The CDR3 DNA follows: TGCGCCAGCAGAAATACATGGGGCCAGGGGGGCAATCAGCCCCAGCATTTT. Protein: CASRNTWGQGGNQPQHF.